What follows is one T cell receptor (beta chain) and its context. Its antigen is currently unknown. All gene names here are mouse names. The read comes to an end 1 residue before the CDR3 does, leaving the germline J gene to fill in the end. The same CDR3 is also encoded by other DNA sequences in this sample. Some clones are missing from TCRdb's copy, which holds only in-frame ones; the method was immunoSEQ multiplex PCR. Here the sample spans about 48,000 clones, roughly 73% being singletons. The length of the CDR3 is 14 residues. Germline CDR1 and CDR2: SNHLY and FYNGKV (reference sequence). Deletions cut 5 bases from V and 0 bases from J, with 8 bases between. The data are from a study of tissue T cells after allogeneic stem cell transplantation. Study results and limitations: Shared clones across patients were few; motif clustering revealed tissue-specific shared signatures. The study did not identify alloreactive or antigen-specific tissue TCRs, and some clones might be persisting host cells.

The V call is TRBV3, the J call TRBJ1-3, with TRBD1 as a possible D gene (5 bases). The sequenced sample was sorted cells pooled from one or two spleens. This receptor was taken from a pool of C57BL/6 mice in good health. CDR3 in amino acids: CASSLRDSGNTLYF. The CDR3 DNA, read in part, is TGTGCCAGCAGCCTCAGGGATTCTGGAAATACGCTCTAT.